This T cell receptor beta chain appears in the sequencing data of a study of human thymus T cells. General observations from the study: Related work showed strongly overlapping thymic repertoires across unrelated individuals.

The CDR3 loop spans 12 amino acids. Method: immunoSEQ multiplex PCR; TCRdb's copy keeps in-frame clones and lacks some. Of some 130,000 clones detected, 90% to 95% appear once; the ten largest clones hold less than 0.03%. Resections removed during corrective heart surgery provided the thymus tissue used. Among the donors, all were healthy Finnish infants having corrective surgery for congenital heart defects. Turning to this clone: Its antigen is still unknown.

The TCR was taken from a boy younger than two with a congenital heart defect but otherwise immunologically healthy. The chain uses TRBV12-2 and TRBJ2-3. TRBV12-2 is annotated as a pseudogene. Sequenced sample: thymus tissue. In DNA, the CDR3 is TGTGCAAGTCGCGACAGCGGAGATACGCAGTATTTT. Translation gives CASRDSGDTQYF.